Listed below are T cell receptor beta chains from one sample, sequenced in a study of vaccination effects on CD4 cells after COVID-19. No antigens are known for them. Measured with immunoSEQ multiplex PCR; TCRdb has only the in-frame clones, and not every one. The data show around 26,000 clones, nearly 75% seen once. Specimen: CD4+ T cells from PBMCs cultured without peptide, collected before COVID-19 vaccination. The receptor source for this set is a human donor who received a COVID-19 vaccine. Both conserved end residues are part of each CDR3. D genes are given only for firm matches. Clone size is stated in some rows and not others, as once, few, many or a class when expanded.

cdr3_nt: TGTGCCAGCAGTTATCGACAGGGATCCTACGAGCAGTACTTC
cdr3_aa: CASSYRQGSYEQYF
d_call: TRBD1
v_call: TRBV27
cdr3_length: 14
clone_size: NA
j_call: TRBJ2-7

cdr3_nt: TGTGCCAGCAGTCTCATGGCGCTACAGGAGACCCAGTACTTC
cdr3_aa: CASSLMALQETQYF
d_call: NA
v_call: TRBV2
cdr3_length: 14
clone_size: NA
j_call: TRBJ2-5

cdr3_nt: TGTGCCAGCAGCCAAGACAGGGGGGTTGGAAACACCATATATTTT
cdr3_aa: CASSQDRGVGNTIYF
d_call: TRBD1
v_call: TRBV4-2
cdr3_length: 15
clone_size: NA
j_call: TRBJ1-3

cdr3_nt: TGTGCCAACTCGTGGGGTAGCGGGATAAAGACTGAAGCTTTCTTT
cdr3_aa: CANSWGSGIKTEAFF
d_call: NA
v_call: TRBV6-5
cdr3_length: 15
clone_size: NA
j_call: TRBJ1-1

cdr3_nt: TGTGCCAGCAGCTTAAGCGACAGTGGAAACACCATATATTTT
cdr3_aa: CASSLSDSGNTIYF
d_call: NA
v_call: TRBV11-2
cdr3_length: 14
clone_size: few
j_call: TRBJ1-3

cdr3_nt: TGTGCCAGCAGCTTAGACGGGGGCTGGGAGACCCAGTACTTC
cdr3_aa: CASSLDGGWETQYF
d_call: NA
v_call: TRBV7-2
cdr3_length: 14
clone_size: NA
j_call: TRBJ2-5

cdr3_nt: TGTGCCAGCTCACCGGGACAGTCCTACAATGAGCAGTTCTTC
cdr3_aa: CASSPGQSYNEQFF
d_call: TRBD1
v_call: TRBV18
cdr3_length: 14
clone_size: NA
j_call: TRBJ2-1

cdr3_nt: TGTGCCAGCAGCCAACTAAGCGTTAACTATGGCTACACCTTC
cdr3_aa: CASSQLSVNYGYTF
d_call: NA
v_call: TRBV6-5
cdr3_length: 14
clone_size: NA
j_call: TRBJ1-2

cdr3_nt: TGTGCCAGCAGCCAACGGGGTCCTAACACAGATACGCAGTATTTT
cdr3_aa: CASSQRGPNTDTQYF
d_call: NA
v_call: TRBV11-2
cdr3_length: 15
clone_size: NA
j_call: TRBJ2-3

cdr3_nt: TGTGCCACCAGCAAAATAGCGGGAGGGCTGATCTCCTACAATGAGCAGTTCTTC
cdr3_aa: CATSKIAGGLISYNEQFF
d_call: TRBD2
v_call: TRBV15
cdr3_length: 18
clone_size: once
j_call: TRBJ2-1

cdr3_nt: TGTGCCAGCAGTGAAGCGACAGCCGAGCCCAACTATGGCTACACCTTC
cdr3_aa: CASSEATAEPNYGYTF
d_call: NA
v_call: TRBV6-1
cdr3_length: 16
clone_size: NA
j_call: TRBJ1-2

cdr3_nt: TGTGCCAGCAGTTGTAGGGGCCGGGAGTGCTTTATGAACACTGAAGCTTTCTTT
cdr3_aa: CASSCRGRECFMNTEAFF
d_call: NA
v_call: TRBV7-9
cdr3_length: 18
clone_size: NA
j_call: TRBJ1-1

cdr3_nt: TGTGCCAGCAGCCCCGCACTAAACAATGAGCAGTTCTTC
cdr3_aa: CASSPALNNEQFF
d_call: NA
v_call: TRBV3-1/TRBV3-2
cdr3_length: 13
clone_size: few
j_call: TRBJ2-1

cdr3_nt: TGTGCCACCAGTGACCCGGGACAGGGCAGCCAGCCCCAGCATTTT
cdr3_aa: CATSDPGQGSQPQHF
d_call: TRBD1
v_call: TRBV24-1
cdr3_length: 15
clone_size: NA
j_call: TRBJ1-5

cdr3_nt: TGCGCCAGCAGCTTGGATAGTAGAACGCAGTATTTT
cdr3_aa: CASSLDSRTQYF
d_call: NA
v_call: TRBV5-1
cdr3_length: 12
clone_size: NA
j_call: TRBJ2-3

cdr3_nt: TGTGCCACCAGCAGAGATAAGGAAAGCGGGAGGGCCAGAAATGAGCAGTTCTTC
cdr3_aa: CATSRDKESGRARNEQFF
d_call: TRBD2
v_call: TRBV15
cdr3_length: 18
clone_size: NA
j_call: TRBJ2-1

cdr3_nt: TGTGCCAGCAGTGAATATATTGGAAACACCATATATTTT
cdr3_aa: CASSEYIGNTIYF
d_call: NA
v_call: TRBV25-1
cdr3_length: 13
clone_size: NA
j_call: TRBJ1-3

cdr3_nt: TGTGCCAGCAGCCATTCGGACAGGGAGGACGAGCAGTACTTC
cdr3_aa: CASSHSDREDEQYF
d_call: TRBD1
v_call: TRBV4-2
cdr3_length: 14
clone_size: NA
j_call: TRBJ2-7